The 23 T cell receptor beta chains reported below all come from one sample, sequenced in a study of blood T cell repertoires in COVID-19. Clones were sequenced by immunoSEQ multiplex PCR, and TCRdb holds only the in-frame ones, with some missing. In the table there are fewer than 450,000 clones, 90% of which are singletons. The sample consisted of PBMCs or T cells enriched from blood (not recorded which). These receptors were taken from a young man who had recovered from COVID-19.

The chain has TRBV4-2 and TRBJ1-1; 8 bases fit TRBD1. The V gene's germline CDR1 is LGHNA and CDR2 YNFKEQ. The CDR3 spans 13 residues. The trim removed 4 bases at V and 9 bases at J, leaving 7 bases unmatched. As DNA, the CDR3 is TGTGCCAGCAGCCGAGGGACAGGCGTCAAAGCTTTCTTT. It codes for CASSRGTGVKAFF.

This chain links TRBV29-1 with TRBJ2-5; D gene ambiguous. CDR3 length: 11 residues. Trimming stripped 4 bases from V and 1 base from J, with 4 bases between. In germline, CDR1 is SQVTM, CDR2 ANQGSEA. CDR3 sequence: CSVGIQETQYF. DNA of the CDR3: TGCAGCGTTGGTATCCAAGAGACCCAGTACTTC.

The J gene is TRBJ1-2, the V gene TRBV7-2; no reliable D call. Trimming took 7 bases from V and 7 from J, leaving 19 bases between them. Germline V gene data show CDR1 as SGHTA and CDR2 as FQGNSA. CDR3 length: 14 residues. This chain's CDR3 is CASIPDTFQTGYTF. CDR3 nucleotide sequence: TGTGCCAGCATCCCAGACACTTTCCAGACTGGCTACACCTTC.

The chain uses TRBV20-1 and TRBJ1-2; D perhaps matches TRBD1 (6 bases). Germline CDR1 is DFQATT and CDR2 is SNEGSKA (reference sequence). The CDR3 covers 11 residues. The germline V and J ends were trimmed by 6 bases and 14 bases, with 19 bases remaining between them. CDR3 nucleotides: TGCAGTGCCCGGGACAAGGGCGCGGGTACCTTC. Protein sequence: CSARDKGAGTF.

The gene calls are TRBV5-1 and TRBJ2-2; TRBD1 matches 7 bases. This CDR3 has 15 residues. V gave up 2 bases and J gave up 4 bases; unmatched junction bases: 5. The germline CDR1 and CDR2 sequences are SGHRS and YFSETQ. CDR3 sequence (DNA): TGCGCCAGCAGCTTAGGACAGGCGGGCACCGGGGAGCTGTTTTTT. Translation gives CASSLGQAGTGELFF. Drawing the rest from reference TRBV5-1 and TRBJ2-2, the complete variable domain is KAGVTQTPRYLIKTRGQQVTLSCSPISGHRSVSWYQQTPGQGLQFLFEYFSETQRNKGNFPGRFSGRQFSNSRSEMNVSTLELGDSALYLCASSLGQAGTGELFFGEGSRLTVL.

The gene calls are TRBV4-1 and TRBJ1-3, with 7 nucleotides matching TRBD1. The germline CDR1 and CDR2 sequences are MGHRA and YSYEKL. This CDR3 has 14 amino acids. V trimming: 5 bases; J trimming: 4 bases; junction bases outside the gene matches: 5. The CDR3 bases are TGCGCCAGCAGCGCGACAGGGAGAGGAAACACCATATATTTT. This encodes CASSATGRGNTIYF.

The chain employs TRBV21-1 and TRBJ1-1; the table's D call of TRBD1 was not tested on the DNA. TRBV21-1 counts as a pseudogene. The CDR3 runs to 12 residues. The CDR3 bases are TGTGCCACCCCGACAGGGGACACTGAAGCTTTCTTT. Protein product: CATPTGDTEAFF.

This sequence joins TRBV10-1 and TRBJ1-4; unclear D gene. The germline V and J ends were trimmed by 2 bases and 7 bases, with 17 bases remaining between them. Germline V gene sequence: CDR1 WNHNN, CDR2 SYGVQD (reference sequence). The CDR3 runs to 16 residues. CDR3 sequence (DNA): TGCGCCAGCAGTGAGAGAGGGCAAACGCGGGCTGAAAAACTGTTTTTT. It codes for CASSERGQTRAEKLFF.

This clone occurred once. The sample holds other DNA sequences that translate to the same CDR3. The chain combines TRBV6-4 with TRBJ1-6, with 8 bases lining up with TRBD1. J lost 7 bases, V lost 4 bases, and 3 bases had no gene match. CDR3 length equals 14 residues. Germline CDR1 is MRHNA and CDR2 is SNTAGT. CDR3 loop: CASSAGTGNSPLHF. DNA for the CDR3: TGTGCCAGCAGTGCCGGGACAGGCAATTCACCCCTCCACTTT.

About this clone itself: Other DNA sequences in the same sample also yield this CDR3. This chain links TRBV20-1 with TRBJ2-7; D is possibly TRBD1 (6 bases). The V end lost 4 bases, the J end lost 4 bases, and 8 bases lay between the germline ends. CDR1 is DFQATT, CDR2 SNEGSKA, per germline (reference sequence). The CDR3 consists of 11 residues. CDR3 nucleotide sequence: TGCAGTGCTACACAGGGTTACGAGCAGTACTTC. Translation gives CSATQGYEQYF.

V is TRBV7-3 and J is TRBJ2-2, with D possibly matching TRBD1 (5 bases). V lost 0 bases and J 6 bases, leaving 14 bases between the germline ends. The CDR3 spans 16 residues. Per the germline V gene, CDR1 is SGHTA and CDR2 is FQGTGA. The CDR3 DNA follows: TGTGCCAGCAGCTTAACGGGCAGGGTGGGTGCCGGGGAGCTGTTTTTT. Its protein is CASSLTGRVGAGELFF.

V usage is TRBV15 and J usage is TRBJ1-5; 8 nucleotides match TRBD1. CDR3 size: 17 residues. Germline V gene lookup returns CDR1 LNHNV and CDR2 YYDKDF (reference sequence). Trimming took 3 bases from V and 6 from J; bases not matched to a gene: 13. The CDR3 reads CATSRGQHRGIGQPQHF. The CDR3 DNA reads TGTGCCACCAGCAGGGGGCAACACAGGGGGATTGGTCAGCCCCAGCATTTT.

This sequence joins TRBV5-1 and TRBJ2-1; 7 nucleotides line up with TRBD1. J gave up 2 bases and V 3 bases, and 2 bases lay outside the gene matches. CDR3 length: 14 residues. The germline V gene has CDR1 SGHRS and CDR2 YFSETQ. The CDR3 sequence: CASSWDSTYNEQFF. CDR3 sequence (DNA): TGCGCCAGCAGCTGGGACAGTACCTACAATGAGCAGTTCTTC.

This sequence joins TRBV19 and TRBJ2-1, with 7 bases that match TRBD2. The V and J ends lost 5 bases and 5 bases, in that order; junction bases with no gene match: 9. Germline lookup yields CDR1 LNHDA and CDR2 SQIVND (reference sequence). CDR3 length equals 15 residues. The chain's CDR3 is CASSPQRGLNNEQFF. For the CDR3, the DNA is TGTGCCAGTAGTCCCCAGCGGGGTTTGAACAATGAGCAGTTCTTC.

This rearrangement joins TRBV10-3 to TRBJ1-1; possible D gene TRBD1, 6 bases. The CDR3 is 24 amino acids. Germline-derived CDR1 and CDR2 are ENHRY and SYGVKD. The V and J ends lost 3 bases and 2 bases respectively, with 40 bases between them. The CDR3 bases are TGTGCCATCAGTGAAACGCACACCGGAGGGAGGGTTTGGGGGGCTAAGAGGCCCAACACTGAAGCTTTCTTT. Translating it yields CAISETHTGGRVWGAKRPNTEAFF.

The chain combines TRBV7-3 with TRBJ1-1; 10 nucleotides line up with TRBD1. Germline-derived CDR1 and CDR2 are SGHTA and FQGTGA. The CDR3 is made up of 15 amino acids. V dropped 3 bases and J dropped 5; count of bases not matched to a gene: 6. CDR3 loop: CASSLRQGAVTEAFF. DNA of the CDR3: TGTGCCAGCAGCTTGAGACAGGGGGCAGTAACTGAAGCTTTCTTT.

The gene calls are TRBV19 and TRBJ1-1, with D perhaps matching TRBD1 (6 bases). There are 11 residues in the CDR3. Germline V CDR1 and CDR2: LNHDA, SQIVND (reference sequence). V was shortened by 10 bases and J by 4 bases, with 10 bases between the two germline ends. CDR3 region: CATRGGTEAFF. CDR3 in DNA: TGTGCCACTCGAGGGGGCACTGAAGCTTTCTTT.

The genes are TRBV27 and TRBJ1-2; maybe TRBD1 (5 bases). The V gene lost 2 bases and the J gene lost 5 bases, with 12 bases spanning the gap. CDR3 size: 14 residues. The germline V gene has CDR1 MNHEY and CDR2 SMNVEV (reference sequence). The CDR3 reads CASSLTPKGYGYTF. Written as DNA, the CDR3 is TGTGCCAGCAGTTTAACCCCCAAGGGGTATGGCTACACCTTC.

J is TRBJ1-5 and V is TRBV18; D is perhaps TRBD1 (6 bases). The germline V gene has CDR1 KGHSH and CDR2 LQKENI. V gave up 4 bases and J gave up 0 bases, with 16 bases separating them. This CDR3 has 17 residues. The DNA of the CDR3 is TGTGCCAGCTCACTTACAGGGCCGGGATATAGCAATCAGCCCCAGCATTTT. This encodes CASSLTGPGYSNQPQHF.

The chain employs TRBV18 and TRBJ2-1; 10 positions agree with TRBD2. CDR3 length equals 15 residues. In germline, CDR1 is KGHSH, CDR2 LQKENI. Losses at the gene ends were 6 bases for V and 5 bases for J; bases not matched to a gene: 7. The DNA for the CDR3 is TGTGCCAGCTCTCGGACTAGCGGAGTCAACAATGAGCAGTTCTTC. It yields the protein CASSRTSGVNNEQFF.

The chain is built from TRBV4-1 and TRBJ2-1, with 8 bases fitting TRBD1. The CDR3 is 16 residues long. CDR1 and CDR2 from the germline V gene are MGHRA and YSYEKL. The J segment lost 0 bases and the V segment lost 5 bases, leaving 6 bases of the junction unmatched. The CDR3 region is CASSMDRASSYNEQFF. In nucleotides, the CDR3 is TGCGCCAGCAGCATGGACAGGGCTAGCTCCTACAATGAGCAGTTCTTC.

The chain uses TRBV9 and TRBJ2-1, with 9 bases identical to TRBD2. From germline, CDR1 is SGDLS and CDR2 YYNGEE. Germline trimming cut 5 bases from V and 6 bases from J; bases unmatched to any gene: 3. The CDR3 contains 13 residues. CDR3 in DNA: TGTGCCAGCAGGTATAGCGGGAGCAATGAGCAGTTCTTC. Amino acids: CASRYSGSNEQFF.

This chain uses TRBV5-4 with TRBJ1-1; D unclear. V was trimmed by 1 base and J by 1 base, leaving 5 bases between them. CDR1 is SGHNT and CDR2 is YYREEE in the germline V gene (reference sequence). The CDR3 has 13 amino acids. The CDR3 region has the DNA TGTGCCAGCAGCTTGAGACAGAACACTGAAGCTTTCTTT. Amino acids: CASSLRQNTEAFF.